This T cell receptor (beta chain) was recorded in a study of T cells in Graves' hyperthyroidism and ophthalmopathy. This clonotype has just one count. It was RNA transcripts that yielded the amplified TCR beta CDR3 regions. Initially, a first-round RT-PCR of the TCR CDR3 employed the HTBI primer set. TCRdb reanalysed the multiplex PCR reads using MiXCR and keeps one entry per CDR3 protein. The profile shows 600,000 to 800,000 distinct CDR3 sequences, around 40% of them singletons. Sequencing input: blood. The clonotype was recovered from a woman between 40 and 55 years old with Graves' hyperthyroidism.

For the CDR3, the DNA is TGTGCCAGCAAGAGCGGGGGGGCCGCCGGGGAGCTGTTTTTT. Protein product: CASKSGGAAGELFF. This chain joins TRBV6-1 and TRBJ2-2; the match to TRBD2 covers 10 bases. The junction had 5 bases not matched to a gene; V was cut back by 7 bases and J by 6 bases. The CDR3 has 14 residues. Germline values: CDR1 MNHNS, CDR2 SASEGT.